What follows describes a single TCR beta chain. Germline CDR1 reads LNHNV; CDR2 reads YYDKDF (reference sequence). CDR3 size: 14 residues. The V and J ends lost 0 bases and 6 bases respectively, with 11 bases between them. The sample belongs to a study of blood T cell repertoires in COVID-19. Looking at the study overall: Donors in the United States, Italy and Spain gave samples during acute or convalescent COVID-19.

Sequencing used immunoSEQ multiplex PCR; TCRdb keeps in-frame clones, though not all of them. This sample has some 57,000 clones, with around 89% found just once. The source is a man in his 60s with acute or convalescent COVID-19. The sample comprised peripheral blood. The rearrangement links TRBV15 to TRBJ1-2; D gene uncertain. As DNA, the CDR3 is TGTGCCACCAGCAGAGATCTAGCACGGGATGGCTACACCTTC. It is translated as CATSRDLARDGYTF.